This TCR beta chain is from a study of cytomegalovirus exposure and HLA in healthy donors. Findings and caveats of the study: Most of the TCR beta V segments (in an earlier analysis) were productive either about 87% or about 30% of the time. TCR beta V- and J-gene trimming was later associated with a missense DCLRE1C variant. There were under 200 TCR beta chains listed as cytomegalovirus-associated.

Turning to this clone: Its antigen is as yet unknown.

It was with 60 Vbeta and 13 Jbeta primers that the PCR ran. Libraries were prepared by immunoSEQ multiplex PCR; TCRdb keeps only in-frame clonotypes and omits some of them. This table holds about 200,000 clones, approximately 85% found once. The specimen sequenced was PBMCs. This TCR was recovered from a woman in her forties or fifties in good health and CMV-seronegative.

In DNA, the CDR3 is TGCGCCAGCAGTGAGAGGAGGGGTAACACTGAAGCTTTCTTT. Translating gives CASSERRGNTEAFF. V is TRBV10-1 and J is TRBJ1-1; a possible D gene is TRBD1 (5 bases). Germline V lookup: CDR1 WNHNN, CDR2 SYGVQD (reference sequence). Trimming pared 2 bases from V and 2 bases from J, leaving 9 bases between. The CDR3 runs to 14 residues.